What follows is one T cell receptor beta chain and its context. Antigen: not known. The sample originates from a study of tissue T cells after allogeneic stem cell transplantation. Study-wide background: Of the grafts for graft-versus-host disease patients, four were unmodified and three CD34-selected.

Whole-study results and caveats: Limitations included a small, clinically heterogeneous cohort and limited sampling depth.

Here immunoSEQ multiplex PCR was the method, and the copy in TCRdb shows in-frame clones only, minus some. The data contain over a thousand clones, around 86% of them singletons. This receptor was identified in a male patient between 35 and 75 years old with steroid-refractory graft-versus-host disease after an allogeneic stem cell transplant. Some T cells may possibly be graft donor cells. Here the sequenced sample was esophageal tissue, taken at autopsy.

The CDR3 loop is CAINDGGTGLEKLFF. The CDR3 DNA sequence: TGTGCCATCAATGACGGTGGGACAGGGCTCGAAAAACTGTTTTTT. The rearrangement uses TRBV28 and TRBJ1-4; 9 bases line up with TRBD1. Looked up from germline, CDR1 is MDHEN and CDR2 is SYDVKM. The CDR3 has 15 residues. V was pared by 10 bases and J by 8 bases, with 14 bases of the junction left unmatched. Full variable domain (rest looked up from reference TRBV28 and TRBJ1-4): DVKVTQSSRYLVKRTGEKVFLECVQDMDHENMFWYRQDPGLGLRLIYFSYDVKMKEKGDIPEGYSVSREKKERFSLILESASTNQTSMYLCAINDGGTGLEKLFFGSGTQLSVL.